The next 19 T cell receptor beta chains were all read from a single sample in a study of shared clonotypes between healthy human individuals. Positive CCR7 selection of CD45RO-negative cells yielded the naive CD8 cells, and terminally differentiated effector memory CD45RA+ cells were excluded. TCRdb keeps only in-frame clones here, not all; method: immunoSEQ multiplex PCR. This sample has fewer than 1 million clones, with 96% found just once. The sample was naive CD8+ T cells sorted from blood. The receptors stem from a man aged 25-45 years in good health.

V gene TRBV27 combines with J gene TRBJ1-5; D unclear. Trimming removed 3 bases from V and 8 bases from J, with 11 bases in between. CDR3 length: 13 residues. Per germline, CDR1 MNHEY and CDR2 SMNVEV (reference sequence). For the CDR3, the DNA is TGTGCCAGCAGTTTGGCGGGAAAAAAGCCCCAGCATTTT. Translation gives CASSLAGKKPQHF.

The rearrangement joins TRBV5-1 to TRBJ2-2, with 9 bases identical to TRBD2. This CDR3 contains 15 residues. With 3 bases clipped from V and 4 bases from J, the junction kept 4 bases outside the gene matches. The germline CDR1 and CDR2 sequences are SGHRS and YFSETQ. The CDR3 bases are TGCGCCAGCAGCTGGGCTAGCGGGATCACCGGGGAGCTGTTTTTT. Amino acid sequence: CASSWASGITGELFF.

The rearrangement links TRBV29-1 to TRBJ1-1; D unresolved. With 4 bases removed from V and 11 bases from J, the gap between germline ends came to 11 bases. The CDR3 length is 10 residues. Germline assignment: CDR1 SQVTM and CDR2 ANQGSEA. CDR3 DNA sequence: TGCAGCGTTGGCGAGTATCAGGCTTTCTTT. It specifies CSVGEYQAFF.

The chain couples TRBV9 to TRBJ2-3; 7 positions agree with TRBD2. Germline V gene lookup returns CDR1 SGDLS and CDR2 YYNGEE. The CDR3 is made up of 14 amino acids. With V trimmed by 3 bases and J by 1 base, 2 bases remained unmatched. CDR3 nucleotide sequence: TGTGCCAGCAGCGAGGGGAGGGGCACAGATACGCAGTATTTT. It specifies CASSEGRGTDTQYF.

This rearrangement joins TRBV6-5 to TRBJ2-1; 7 bases line up with TRBD1. The V gene's germline CDR1 is MNHEY and CDR2 SVGAGI. The CDR3 consists of 15 residues. Trimming cost V 5 bases and J 0 bases; bases outside gene matches: 4. The CDR3 nucleotides read TGTGCCAGCAGTGCAGGGGGTAGCTCCTACAATGAGCAGTTCTTC. As protein: CASSAGGSSYNEQFF.

The rearrangement joins TRBV10-3 to TRBJ1-1, with unresolved D. The CDR3 totals 15 residues. The germline CDR1 and CDR2 sequences are ENHRY and SYGVKD. V was clipped by 3 bases and J by 4 bases, with 15 bases between them. The CDR3 region has the DNA TGTGCCATCAGTGATCAAGAGACCGGGTCCACTGAAGCTTTCTTT. This sequence encodes CAISDQETGSTEAFF.

The J gene is TRBJ2-2, the V gene TRBV9; D not certain. The CDR3 runs to 17 residues. Germline loops: CDR1 SGDLS, CDR2 YYNGEE. V dropped 0 bases and J dropped 0 bases, with 12 bases sitting between them. CDR3 in amino acids: CASSVGRDTPNTGELFF. CDR3 nucleotide sequence: TGTGCCAGCAGCGTAGGGAGAGACACCCCGAACACCGGGGAGCTGTTTTTT.

The chain joins TRBV7-9 to TRBJ1-1; D is unclear. The CDR3 has 17 residues. Germline CDR1 and CDR2: SEHNR and FQNEAQ (reference sequence). Trimming took off 2 bases at V and 3 bases at J, with 19 bases between the two ends. The CDR3 is CASSLTPGTSKDTEAFF. The CDR3, as DNA: TGTGCCAGCAGCTTAACCCCAGGTACTTCGAAGGACACTGAAGCTTTCTTT.

The V gene is TRBV4-2, the J gene TRBJ2-3; TRBD2 aligns across 8 bases. V shed 1 base, J shed 5 bases, and the junction held 20 bases outside the gene matches. The CDR3 has 20 residues. CDR1 is LGHNA and CDR2 is YNFKEQ in the germline V gene. In DNA form, the CDR3 reads TGTGCCAGCAGCCAAGCTTGGGGTAGAGGTAGCGGGAAAGTCGGAGATACGCAGTATTTT. Amino acids: CASSQAWGRGSGKVGDTQYF.

V and J are TRBV2 and TRBJ2-7; D is perhaps TRBD2 (6 bases). Germline V gives CDR1 SNHLY, CDR2 FYNNEI. This CDR3 contains 15 residues. Trimming stripped 0 bases from V and 2 bases from J, with 11 bases between. The CDR3 coding sequence is TGTGCCAGCAGTGAAGCACCGGGAGTTCCCTACGAGCAGTACTTC. This encodes CASSEAPGVPYEQYF.

The rearrangement joins TRBV4-1 to TRBJ1-5, with no clear D. CDR3 length: 16 amino acids. CDR1 MGHRA and CDR2 YSYEKL come from the germline V gene. V lost 3 bases, J lost 1 base, and 13 bases lay in between. CDR3 sequence reads: CASSHRSGPSNQPQHF. The CDR3 DNA reads as TGCGCCAGCAGCCACCGGAGCGGGCCGAGCAATCAGCCCCAGCATTTT.

The chain combines TRBV25-1 with TRBJ2-7; perhaps TRBD1 as D (6 bases). V gave up 8 bases and J gave up 2 bases, with 10 bases separating them. The CDR3 length is 12 residues. The V gene's germline CDR1 is MGHDK and CDR2 SYGVNS. In DNA form, the CDR3 reads TGTGCCAGCCGACAGGAAGCCTACGAGCAGTACTTC. This codes for CASRQEAYEQYF.

The count of this clone is one. This sequence joins TRBV6-5 and TRBJ1-1, with a weak D call TRBD1 (5 bases). V was pared by 5 bases and J by 7 bases, with 14 bases between. Germline CDR1 is MNHEY and CDR2 is SVGAGI. The CDR3 loop spans 13 amino acids. For the CDR3, the DNA is TGTGCCAGCAGTAGGACCGTAGACAGTGAAGCTTTCTTT. Translated: CASSRTVDSEAFF.

V and J are TRBV4-3 and TRBJ2-1; D is undetermined. V shed 1 base and J shed 4 bases, with 8 bases lying between them. Germline V gene data show CDR1 as LGHNA and CDR2 as YSLEER. This CDR3 region has 14 residues. This chain's CDR3 is CASSQGRTYNEQFF. The CDR3 DNA is TGCGCCAGCAGCCAAGGGCGCACGTACAATGAGCAGTTCTTC.

V and J are TRBV6-1 and TRBJ2-7; perhaps TRBD2 as D (5 bases). Deletions cut 10 bases from V and 2 bases from J, with 18 bases between. Germline V gene sequence: CDR1 MNHNS, CDR2 SASEGT. The CDR3 runs 14 residues. The CDR3 nucleotides are TGTGCCACCCTAGGGAGTGTGTTCCCCTACGAGCAGTACTTC. It specifies CATLGSVFPYEQYF.

The chain joins TRBV5-1 to TRBJ2-1; 12 bases align to TRBD2. The CDR3 runs 18 residues. CDR1 and CDR2 from the germline V gene are SGHRS and YFSETQ. Unmatched junction bases numbered 11, after V lost 0 bases and J lost 7 bases. The CDR3 sequence is CASSLDIRLAGVHNEQFF. CDR3 nucleotide sequence: TGCGCCAGCAGCTTGGATATAAGACTAGCGGGAGTCCATAATGAGCAGTTCTTC.

The chain combines TRBV11-2 with TRBJ2-1; the match to TRBD2 covers 13 bases. The CDR3 consists of 15 residues. Germline V gene sequence: CDR1 SGHAT, CDR2 FQNNGV. V shed 5 bases, J shed 8 bases, and the junction held 6 bases outside the gene matches. CDR3 region: CASSLGLAGVYEQFF. CDR3 nucleotides: TGTGCCAGCAGCCTAGGACTAGCGGGAGTATATGAGCAGTTCTTC.

The chain carries TRBV27 and TRBJ1-5; D is ambiguous. Germline V lookup: CDR1 MNHEY, CDR2 SMNVEV (reference sequence). The CDR3 has 15 amino acids. The germline V and J ends were trimmed by 0 bases and 3 bases, with 9 bases remaining between them. The CDR3 region has the DNA TGTGCCAGCAGTTTATCGATGGGGTTCAATCAGCCCCAGCATTTT. It translates to CASSLSMGFNQPQHF.

V is TRBV27 and J is TRBJ1-1; 7 bases match TRBD1. The ends lost 5 bases at V and 5 bases at J; junction bases unmatched: 5. In germline, CDR1 is MNHEY, CDR2 SMNVEV (reference sequence). The CDR3 covers 13 residues. The CDR3: CASSRTRGTEAFF. The DNA of the CDR3 is TGTGCCAGCAGTCGGACCAGGGGGACTGAAGCTTTCTTT.